The present T cell receptor beta chain was sequenced within a study of cytomegalovirus exposure and HLA in healthy donors (dated by TCRdb to 2015 to 2018). Study-level background: According to an earlier analysis of 587 of the donors, 150 million to 200 million T cells yielded 90 million to 140 million unique TCR beta sequences and roughly 280 Gb of sequence data. An early release covering approximately 600 HLA-typed donors comprised about 290 gigabases of sequencing data and 65 million to 100 million unique TCR sequences. Of the approximately 400 genotyped donors, over 65% fell in the genetic ancestry cluster associated with self-reported Caucasian donors. The study aimed to test whether signatures of past pathogen exposure could be identified by cataloging public T cell receptors. The study used immunosequencing to profile the T cell repertoires of 666 subjects and linked those repertoires to cytomegalovirus serostatus. In addition to the first cohort of around 670 subjects, a separate validation cohort of 120 different subjects was used. To predict cytomegalovirus infection status, the study combined high-throughput TCR immunosequencing, statistical association of individual TCRs with disease status, and machine learning. In a later analysis, previously published TCR beta repertoires from roughly 710 donors were re-analyzed and high-resolution HLA genotyping was added so that TCR occurrence patterns could be studied. In the later analysis, no new phenotypic data were used to find candidate immune exposures; instead, reliance was placed on TCR beta sequences and their occurrence across donors. An earlier analysis of around 580 of the donors used high-throughput TCR beta sequencing to judge whether each TCR beta V gene segment behaved as functional or pseudogenic. Donor age, sex, ethnicity and CMV serostatus were compiled together with the repertoire data. A later genetic analysis used genome-wide SNP genotypes for about 60% of the roughly 700 donors, treating that subset as a discovery cohort. All discovery cohort repertoires had been generated on a single sequencing platform. HLA typing included class I and class II loci at four-digit resolution. Typing coverage differed by locus: A, B, C, DRB1 and DQB1 were typed in about 620-630 donors, DQA1 in about 500, DPA1 in approximately 600, and DPB1 in roughly 470. About five DR-DQ haplotypes were treated as single units for association and clustering because of strong linkage in the cohort. Among roughly 400 genotyped donors of the cohort, an average of approximately 220,000 unique TCR beta nucleotide sequences was sequenced per donor, of which about 18% were non-productive. On the study overall, not on this receptor specifically: Across donors, most TCR sequences were observed very rarely, whereas some public TCRs were present in many individuals. A further reported finding was that TCR beta sequences accurately predicted the HLA-A and HLA-B alleles for most subjects in the first cohort. When HLA alleles, especially DR and DQ, strongly co-occurred, TCR associations were difficult to assign to individual alleles. According to a later genetic analysis, donors in an Asian-associated ancestry cluster had fewer N-insertions in productive TCRs than the approximately 690-donor mean. A later analysis found that most CMV-associated TCR beta chains appeared HLA-restricted, with HLA associations seemingly driven largely by CMV exposure. According to a later analysis, parvovirus B19, influenza, CMV and Epstein-Barr virus appeared linked to several top co-occurrence clusters. Immune exposure information for the cohort was limited to CMV serostatus. According to a later analysis, TCR association rates differed among HLA loci, with DRB1 alleles showing the most associated TCRs and HLA-C alleles showing the fewest. Compared with equally common non-associated chains, HLA-associated TCR beta chains in a later analysis were more clonally expanded and had lower generation probabilities. In both the original and validation cohorts, the classifier was reported to diagnose cytomegalovirus status with high specificity and sensitivity. In the study, roughly 160 TCR beta chains were listed as associated with cytomegalovirus. In vitro tests confirmed that three of the cytomegalovirus-associated TCR beta chains recognize cytomegalovirus antigens. V-gene and J-gene trimming of TCR beta chains was associated with a missense DCLRE1C variant in a later genetic analysis, and the association was replicated in an independent cohort. In an earlier analysis of roughly 560 of the donors, most TCR beta V segments were observed in productive rearrangements about 87% or about 30% of the time, broadly matching IMGT annotations. Linkage disequilibrium might explain the correlated functional status among segregating V segments, but an unknown experimental factor could not be excluded. In a later analysis, 15,000 to 20,000 TCR beta sequences were associated with specific HLA alleles at a false discovery rate of 0.05. It was suggested by the authors that the approach could potentially be generalized to other disease states and immunological phenotypes. The 87-base-pair reads could not distinguish some IMGT-functional V segments, including TRBV6-2 and TRBV6-3, so those segments were excluded. Only TCR beta chains were sequenced in this cohort, and the absence of alpha or paired-chain data limited detectable features. A cluster of highly shared sequence variants was judged likely to be a technical artifact of the sequencing pipeline. Roughly uniform sequencing depth across donors was assumed in presence/absence analyses, although this assumption may not hold. Seventeen rarely observed V segments, including chromosome 9 orphons, were excluded from the earlier analysis of some 590 of the donors because counts were too low. Because HLA typing was missing for some donors at each locus, association tests included only the typed subset.

The receptor library was made with the immunoSEQ multiplex PCR assay. For the multiplex PCR, a mixture combining 60 forward primers for TCR Vbeta segments and 13 reverse primers for TCR Jbeta segments was used. Amplification of the CDR3 region of rearranged TCR beta genes was performed with a multiplex PCR assay on genomic DNA. The Illumina HiSeq System was used to sequence the amplified TCR beta libraries as 87-base-pair reads. Per the source publication's procedure: In a later analysis, around 80 million unique TCR beta chains were counted across the approximately 640 repertoires, and about 9.9 million of these chains were shared by at least two donors. To remove PCR and sequencing errors, raw reads were error-corrected and collapsed into unique sequences using a nearest-neighbor algorithm that merged closely related sequences. Alignment of CDR3 sequences to IMGT reference sequences was used to assign V, D and J gene segments. Each retained sequence needed at least a six-nucleotide match to both a V gene segment and a J gene segment. Rearrangements were called productive when the CDR3 lacked stop codons and stayed in frame with V and J; all others were non-productive. Following IMGT convention, CDR3 was defined as the stretch from the second conserved V-encoded cysteine up to the conserved J-encoded phenylalanine. Sequences without an unambiguous match to a single V gene segment were excluded from the earlier analysis of approximately 600 of the donors. In an earlier analysis of 587 of the donors, a V segment was called functional when productive rearrangements were above 56.7%, and segregating when the standard deviation between donors exceeded 5%. To diagnose cytomegalovirus status from the catalog of TCR beta chain sequences, a statistical classification framework was built. V and J gene assignment, in a later analysis, came from comparing TCR nucleotide sequences with IMGT/GENE-DB human TR gene sequences. Using the TCRdist pipeline, a later analysis assigned CDR3 sequences along with most-parsimonious VDJ recombination scenarios. In a later analysis, every TCR beta chain was defined by the combination of its CDR3 amino acid sequence and its V-gene family, and reads without a unique V-gene family were dropped. To address suspected cross-contamination and a sequencing artifact, a later analysis removed 450 to 700 highly shared, low-generation-probability nucleotide sequences. In a later analysis, a clonal expansion index was calculated for each public chain from normalized within-repertoire ranks of inferred template counts. In a later analysis, generation probabilities were computed with a VDJ recombination model fitted to out-of-frame rearrangements, and the resulting probabilities were checked against IGoR. Hypergeometric tests were used in a later analysis to score TCR-TCR, TCR-HLA and TCR-CMV co-occurrence, with a repertoire-size bias correction applied to the TCR pairs. To estimate false discovery rates, a later analysis permuted the HLA or CMV assignments 20 times. A later analysis grouped co-occurring TCRs with DBSCAN, adding TCRdist sequence similarity when clustering within HLA-allele-positive subsets. Co-occurrence clustering excluded repertoires with fewer than 30,000 or more than 120,000 public chains, plus five with anomalous nucleotide sharing. TCRdb re-hosts the immuneACCESS table, in-frame sequences only. Its copies lack some clones; in the studies checked, an unresolved V gene accounts for under half of them, and the cause for the rest is not known. V, J and clone size were drawn from that table, and D and trimming were deduced from the DNA. The sample table contains roughly 140,000 clones; only one count was recorded for roughly 80% of them. The ten biggest clones cover approximately 5.5% of the sample.

The cohort comprised several hundred healthy bone marrow donors. Cohort members were all nominally healthy when sampled, although unrecorded immune exposures were likely present. The donor tested CMV seropositive and was one of the 289 seropositive cohort members. Every donor gave a peripheral blood sample, and the peripheral blood mononuclear cells from that sample were used for TCR beta sequencing. Genomic DNA extraction from the blood cell samples was performed with the Qiagen DNeasy Blood Extraction Kit. The germline V gene yields MNHEY for CDR1 and SVGAGI for CDR2. Spanning cysteine to phenylalanine, the CDR3 consists of 14 amino acids. The DNA shown is the 42-base CDR3, in frame from base 1. Trimming at the junction amounts to 1 base on V and 5 bases on J, and the germline ends lie 11 bases apart. As for this clone: Which antigen it targets is not known. Within one base of it there is no much larger clone, and no base qualities were kept.

Source material: PBMCs. The chain is made from TRBV6-5 and TRBJ2-5; 6 matching bases give a weak D call of TRBD2. The origin of this receptor is a man aged 25-40 years in good health and CMV-seropositive. DNA sequence: TGTGCCAGCAGTTACTTGGAGGGTCCCGAGACCCAGTACTTC. This codes for CASSYLEGPETQYF.